These 32 T cell receptor beta chains originate from one sample sequenced in a study of metastatic and nonmetastatic thyroid tumors (dated by TCRdb to 2018 to 2021). Libraries were made using PCR. The instrument given in TCRdb is Illumina HiSeq 4000. Using fastp trimming at Q25 and MiXCR clonotype assembly, TCRdb reanalyzed the public sequencing data and kept in-frame beta chains. The sample has about 27,000 clones on record, 16% of them singletons. About 5.7% of the sample goes to the ten largest clones. None of the patients had been given any treatment before thyroid surgery. Sequenced material: blood. All receptors derive from a male donor with papillary thyroid cancer or a benign thyroid nodule (not recorded which). Some clones in this sample may be carry-over from other donors' samples.

V and J are TRBV5-1 and TRBJ2-7; the D gene is possibly TRBD2 (5 bases). Germline loops: CDR1 SGHRS, CDR2 YFSETQ. This CDR3 has 12 residues. V was pared by 5 bases and J by 6 bases, with 12 bases between. CDR3 sequence reads: CASRKDLAEQYF. The CDR3 DNA follows: TGCGCCAGCAGGAAGGACTTGGCCGAGCAGTACTTC.

This clone turned up a few times. The V call is TRBV27, the J call TRBJ1-6; TRBD1 might be the D (5 bases). The germline V gene encodes CDR1 MNHEY and CDR2 SMNVEV (reference sequence). Trimming took off 5 bases at V and 7 bases at J, with 15 bases between the two ends. The CDR3 consists of 15 residues. The CDR3 coding sequence is TGTGCCAGCAGTAAATATGGGACCGAAAATTCACCCCTCCACTTT. It codes for CASSKYGTENSPLHF.

This clone was found many times. The V and J genes are TRBV20-1 and TRBJ1-2, with D unclear. The V gene's germline CDR1 is DFQATT and CDR2 SNEGSKA (reference sequence). V was shortened by 6 bases and J by 7 bases, with 9 bases between the two germline ends. There are 10 residues in the CDR3. The CDR3 here is CSAQAPGYTF. CDR3 DNA sequence: TGCAGTGCCCAGGCCCCTGGCTACACCTTC.

A few counts support this clone. The rearrangement joins TRBV12-3 or TRBV12-4 to TRBJ2-7, with TRBD1 matching over 9 bases. Trimming cost V 4 bases and J 7 bases; bases outside gene matches: 8. The CDR3 is 14 amino acids. CDR3 residues: CASSYRTGVGEQYF. In DNA, the CDR3 is TGTGCCAGCAGTTACCGGACAGGGGTGGGTGAGCAGTACTTC.

By proportion, this clone is medium-sized. The genes are TRBV12-3 or TRBV12-4 and TRBJ1-2; D remains ambiguous. The CDR3 extends over 14 amino acids. V was clipped by 3 bases and J by 6 bases, with 14 bases between them. CDR3 region: CASSFSARGNGYTF. CDR3 nucleotides: TGTGCCAGCAGTTTTTCGGCGCGGGGAAATGGCTACACCTTC.

This clone appeared many times. This chain connects TRBV10-1 to TRBJ2-7, with 7 bases fitting TRBD1. J lost 0 bases, V lost 5 bases, and 10 bases had no gene match. Germline V CDR1 and CDR2: WNHNN, SYGVQD (reference sequence). The CDR3 is 16 amino acids. The CDR3 sequence is CASSPVGGQDSYEQYF. The CDR3 DNA sequence: TGCGCCAGCAGTCCAGTGGGTGGACAGGACTCCTACGAGCAGTACTTC.

There are many counts of this clone. V and J are TRBV5-5 and TRBJ2-1; no clear D. The V gene's germline CDR1 is SGHKS and CDR2 YYEKEE (reference sequence). The CDR3 consists of 13 residues. V gave up 1 base and J gave up 3 bases, with 5 bases separating them. Written as DNA, the CDR3 is TGTGCCAGCAGCTTGTCTAGCTACAATGAGCAGTTCTTC. Protein sequence: CASSLSSYNEQFF.

This clone was counted ten times or more. The chain is built from TRBV11-2 and TRBJ1-1; tentatively, D is TRBD1 (6 bases). The CDR3 sequence is 16 residues long. Germline V CDR1 and CDR2: SGHAT, FQNNGV. Trimming took off 5 bases at V and 5 bases at J, with 21 bases between the two ends. Here the CDR3 reads CASSNVVGALGTEAFF. DNA of the CDR3: TGTGCCAGCAGCAATGTGGTGGGGGCCTTGGGAACTGAAGCTTTCTTT.

This clone was found many times. The genes are TRBV18 and TRBJ2-3; D assignment may be TRBD1 or TRBD2 (5 bases each). The V gene lost 6 bases and the J gene lost 6 bases, with 13 bases spanning the gap. The germline gives CDR1 KGHSH, CDR2 LQKENI. The CDR3 covers 13 residues. CDR3 amino acids: CASSPGAGDTQYF. CDR3 bases: TGTGCCAGCTCGCCCGGGGCAGGGGATACGCAGTATTTT.

This clone was picked up many times. The chain recombines TRBV2 with TRBJ2-1; 9 nucleotides match TRBD2. CDR1 is SNHLY, CDR2 FYNNEI, per germline. Trimming at V came to 8 bases and at J to 4 bases, leaving 3 bases not matched to a gene. This CDR3 is built from 13 residues. The CDR3 sequence is CASGREGYNEQFF. CDR3 DNA sequence: TGTGCCAGCGGGCGGGAGGGATACAATGAGCAGTTCTTC.

The table lists this clone with many counts. This rearrangement joins TRBV30 to TRBJ1-5; D uncertain. Germline V gene sequence: CDR1 GTSNPN, CDR2 SVGIG (reference sequence). Deletions cut 2 bases from V and 11 bases from J, with 16 bases between. The length of the CDR3 is 13 residues. The CDR3 region has the DNA TGTGCCTGGAGTTTGATGGAACCATCGGCCCAGCATTTT. The encoded protein is CAWSLMEPSAQHF.

This clone was found many times. This chain links TRBV19 with TRBJ1-6; 9 bases align to TRBD1. Unmatched junction bases numbered 3, after V lost 8 bases and J lost 7 bases. Germline-derived CDR1 and CDR2 are LNHDA and SQIVND (reference sequence). The CDR3 contains 13 residues. CDR3 loop: CASGDRANSPLHF. The CDR3 DNA is TGTGCCAGTGGGGACAGGGCCAATTCACCCCTCCACTTT.

At least ten counts were recorded for this clone. The chain carries TRBV14 and TRBJ1-2; D uncertain. The germline V and J ends were trimmed by 1 base and 4 bases, with 4 bases remaining between them. Germline assignment: CDR1 SGHDN and CDR2 FVKESK. The CDR3 is 12 residues long. The CDR3 region has the DNA TGTGCCAGCAGCCAAGTCAGCTATGGCTACACCTTC. Protein product: CASSQVSYGYTF.

The V gene is TRBV11-2, the J gene TRBJ2-3; D assignment may be TRBD1 or TRBD2 (5 bases each). The CDR3 is made up of 15 amino acids. V lost 6 bases, J lost 4 bases, and 17 bases lay in between. CDR1 is SGHAT and CDR2 is FQNNGV in the germline V gene. This CDR3 is CASRRGVSASDTQYF. The CDR3 DNA is TGTGCCAGCAGGCGAGGGGTATCAGCTTCAGATACGCAGTATTTT.

Ten or more counts support this clone. J is TRBJ1-2 and V is TRBV29-1; 9 nucleotides align to TRBD1. Germline loops: CDR1 SQVTM, CDR2 ANQGSEA. This CDR3 comprises 13 residues. The V gene end was trimmed by 7 bases and the J gene end by 0 bases; junction bases not matched to a gene: 3. CDR3 nucleotides: TGCAGCGCGGACAGGGGATCTAACTATGGCTACACCTTC. Translating it yields CSADRGSNYGYTF.

This clone was found many times. This chain links TRBV29-1 with TRBJ1-4; D possibly corresponds to TRBD1 (5 bases). This CDR3 is built from 14 residues. Trimming left V 6 bases short and J 7 bases short, with 18 bases between. Germline CDR1 is SQVTM and CDR2 is ANQGSEA. The CDR3 spells CSVQHPGLGEKLFF. The CDR3 DNA follows: TGCAGCGTCCAACACCCAGGGCTCGGTGAAAAACTGTTTTTT.

This clone appeared many times. The chain is built from TRBV27 and TRBJ2-1; maybe TRBD2 (5 bases). CDR1 MNHEY and CDR2 SMNVEV come from the germline V gene (reference sequence). This CDR3 is 17 amino acids long. Trimming cost V 5 bases and J 3 bases, with 20 bases left between them. The CDR3 coding sequence is TGTGCCAGCAGTCCGCTTCGTGGGAGCAGCGTCTACAATGAGCAGTTCTTC. Amino acid sequence: CASSPLRGSSVYNEQFF.

The gene calls are TRBV6-1 and TRBJ2-7, with no clear D. The CDR3 is made up of 14 amino acids. Trimming left V 8 bases short and J 5 bases short, with 19 bases between. Germline CDR1 MNHNS, CDR2 SASEGT. CDR3 sequence: CASQGCSPGDEQYF. In DNA, the CDR3 is TGTGCCAGCCAAGGCTGCAGCCCCGGTGACGAGCAGTACTTC.

This clone was recorded at least ten times. This sequence joins TRBV11-2 and TRBJ2-7; D is possibly TRBD2 (7 bases). V lost 0 bases to trimming and J lost 1 base, with 16 bases between them. Germline values: CDR1 SGHAT, CDR2 FQNNGV. The CDR3 is 17 amino acids. CDR3 loop: CASSLDPSGGRSYEQYF. CDR3 DNA sequence: TGTGCCAGCAGCTTAGATCCGTCGGGGGGCCGGTCCTACGAGCAGTACTTC. Using reference TRBV11-2 and TRBJ2-7 for the parts outside the CDR3, the full variable domain is EAGVAQSPRYKIIEKRQSVAFWCNPISGHATLYWYQQILGQGPKLLIQFQNNGVVDDSQLPKDRFSAERLKGVDSTLKIQPAKLEDSAVYLCASSLDPSGGRSYEQYFGPGTRLTVT.

This clone was observed many times. The chain couples TRBV6-6 to TRBJ1-2; 7 bases line up with TRBD1. Germline V gene sequence: CDR1 MNHNY, CDR2 SVGAGI (reference sequence). V lost 5 bases, J lost 7 bases, and 25 bases stayed unmatched. The CDR3 totals 19 residues. The CDR3 spells CASSLVRDRVAVGPGGYTF. Written as DNA, the CDR3 is TGTGCCAGCAGTCTCGTCCGGGACAGAGTCGCAGTGGGACCCGGTGGCTACACCTTC.

This clone was observed at least ten times. The V and J genes are TRBV19 and TRBJ2-3, with no clear D. Per the germline V gene, CDR1 is LNHDA and CDR2 is SQIVND (reference sequence). This CDR3 spans 15 amino acids. The V end was cut by 7 bases, the J end by 0 bases, with 14 bases between. The DNA for the CDR3 is TGTGCCAGTACCAGAACGGTGGCTAGCACAGATACGCAGTATTTT. It yields the protein CASTRTVASTDTQYF.

The sample holds a few counts of this clone. This chain joins TRBV6-1 and TRBJ2-2, with 10 positions matching TRBD2. The CDR3 sequence is 14 residues long. J lost 6 bases, V lost 6 bases, and 4 bases had no gene match. The germline V gene encodes CDR1 MNHNS and CDR2 SASEGT. CDR3 nucleotide sequence: TGTGCCAGCAGACCTAGCGGGAGTTCCGGGGAGCTGTTTTTT. Its protein is CASRPSGSSGELFF.

This clone was seen many times. The rearrangement links TRBV28 to TRBJ1-5; D might be TRBD1 (5 bases). Germline CDR1 MDHEN, CDR2 SYDVKM. This CDR3 spans 15 amino acids. V lost 6 bases, J lost 0 bases, and 12 bases lay in between. The CDR3 DNA follows: TGTGCCAGCAGAGGGACCACTTATAGCAATCAGCCCCAGCATTTT. Its protein is CASRGTTYSNQPQHF.

This clone was observed a few times. One junction end disagrees with the germline gene, perhaps due to a read error. The chain joins TRBV7-2 to TRBJ2-5; no firm D call. CDR3 size: 12 residues. CDR1 is SGHTA, CDR2 FQGNSA, per germline. The CDR3 region has the DNA TGTGCCAGCAGTGACTGTGATGAGACCCAGTGCTTC. Encoded protein: CASSDCDETQCF.

By share, this clone counts as medium-sized. V usage is TRBV6-6 and J usage is TRBJ2-7; a possible D gene is TRBD2 (6 bases). The CDR3 has 13 amino acids. CDR1 is MNHNY, CDR2 SVGAGI, per germline (reference sequence). V was clipped by 2 bases and J by 5 bases, with 10 bases between them. CDR3: CASSYGGNHEQYF. The CDR3 nucleotides are TGTGCCAGCAGTTACGGGGGGAATCACGAGCAGTACTTC.

V is TRBV28 and J is TRBJ2-7; TRBD1 is a possible D gene (6 bases). V shed 9 bases and J shed 5 bases, with 20 bases lying between them. Germline assignment: CDR1 MDHEN and CDR2 SYDVKM. This CDR3 is built from 14 residues. DNA of the CDR3: TGTGCCAGTAGTGCCGATACAGGGTGGGACGAGCAGTACTTC. Its translation is CASSADTGWDEQYF.

The sample holds many counts of this clone. This chain uses TRBV5-8 with TRBJ1-5; D not resolved. Germline assignment: CDR1 SGHTS and CDR2 YDEGEE. The CDR3 extends over 13 amino acids. Trimming removed 1 base at V and 6 bases at J, with 8 bases between. CDR3 coding DNA: TGTGCCAGCAGCTTGCATTCCGGTCAGCCCCAGCATTTT. Translated, it gives CASSLHSGQPQHF. Supplemented by reference TRBV5-8 and TRBJ1-5, the full variable domain reads EAGVTQSPTHLIKTRGQQATLRCSPISGHTSVYWYQQALGLGLQFLLWYDEGEERNRGNFPPRFSGRQFPNYSSELNVNALELEDSALYLCASSLHSGQPQHFGDGTRLSIL.

By share of the sample, this clone is medium-sized. The chain has TRBV19 and TRBJ2-7, with 7 bases lining up with TRBD2. The CDR3 contains 13 residues. Germline CDR1 is LNHDA and CDR2 is SQIVND (reference sequence). V shed 7 bases and J 6 bases; nucleotides not matched to a gene: 9. Written as DNA, the CDR3 is TGTGCCAGTAAGTCGGGAGGCCGTCGCGAGCAGTACTTC. Encoded protein: CASKSGGRREQYF.

This clone appeared a few times. At one end, the junction sequence differs from germline, possibly due to a read error. This rearrangement joins TRBV27 to TRBJ2-3; 7 positions match TRBD1. This CDR3 contains 11 residues. In germline, CDR1 is MNHEY, CDR2 SMNVEV (reference sequence). In DNA form, the CDR3 reads TGTGCCAGAAGTGGGACAGATACACAGTATTTT. Its translation is CARSGTDTQYF.

This clone is labeled medium-sized. J is TRBJ2-1 and V is TRBV27; maybe TRBD2 (6 bases). V was pared by 0 bases and J by 0 bases, with 12 bases between. The CDR3 runs to 17 residues. Germline assignment: CDR1 MNHEY and CDR2 SMNVEV (reference sequence). The CDR3 sequence: CASSLSPGVSSYNEQFF. Written as DNA, the CDR3 is TGTGCCAGCAGTTTATCGCCGGGAGTGAGCTCCTACAATGAGCAGTTCTTC.

This clone appeared many times. The rearrangement uses TRBV11-2 and TRBJ1-1; no firm D call. Trimming took 1 base from V and 5 from J, leaving 5 bases between them. Germline V lookup: CDR1 SGHAT, CDR2 FQNNGV. The CDR3 totals 12 residues. The CDR3 DNA sequence: TGTGCCAGCAGCTTAGGGGTTACTGAAGCTTTCTTT. This sequence encodes CASSLGVTEAFF.

The CDR3 DNA follows: TGTGCCAGCAGTCACAGCTCCTACGAGCAGTACTTC. This sequence encodes CASSHSSYEQYF. This sequence joins TRBV12-3 or TRBV12-4 and TRBJ2-7; no firm D call. The V and J ends lost 5 bases and 0 bases respectively, with 5 bases between them. This CDR3 region has 12 residues.